This T cell receptor (beta chain) was observed in a study of OX40 agonist ivuxolimab in advanced cancers. Study context: Partial responses were achieved by three patients, of whom one had hepatocellular carcinoma and two had cutaneous melanoma.

Study results and limitations: Relative to CD4+, CD8+ T cells held more expanded clones on average.

Assay used: immunoSEQ multiplex PCR; TCRdb lists only in-frame clones, some missing. The sample has 120,000 or so clones, about nine tenths seen once. As for this clone: Its antigen is not known.

Germline CDR1 SGDLS, CDR2 YYNGEE. V dropped 4 bases and J dropped 7; count of bases not matched to a gene: 13. The CDR3 covers 16 residues. The sequence was collected from an adult with an advanced solid tumor such as melanoma, head and neck, liver or kidney cancer. V and J are TRBV9 and TRBJ2-1; TRBD2 matches at 8 bases. The input for sequencing was CD4+ or CD8+ T cells sorted from blood, taken in a trial of the OX40 agonist ivuxolimab. The CDR3 nucleotides are TGTGCCAGCAGCCCCCCCCCATTGCGGGGGGTGAATGAGCAGTTCTTC. It specifies CASSPPPLRGVNEQFF.